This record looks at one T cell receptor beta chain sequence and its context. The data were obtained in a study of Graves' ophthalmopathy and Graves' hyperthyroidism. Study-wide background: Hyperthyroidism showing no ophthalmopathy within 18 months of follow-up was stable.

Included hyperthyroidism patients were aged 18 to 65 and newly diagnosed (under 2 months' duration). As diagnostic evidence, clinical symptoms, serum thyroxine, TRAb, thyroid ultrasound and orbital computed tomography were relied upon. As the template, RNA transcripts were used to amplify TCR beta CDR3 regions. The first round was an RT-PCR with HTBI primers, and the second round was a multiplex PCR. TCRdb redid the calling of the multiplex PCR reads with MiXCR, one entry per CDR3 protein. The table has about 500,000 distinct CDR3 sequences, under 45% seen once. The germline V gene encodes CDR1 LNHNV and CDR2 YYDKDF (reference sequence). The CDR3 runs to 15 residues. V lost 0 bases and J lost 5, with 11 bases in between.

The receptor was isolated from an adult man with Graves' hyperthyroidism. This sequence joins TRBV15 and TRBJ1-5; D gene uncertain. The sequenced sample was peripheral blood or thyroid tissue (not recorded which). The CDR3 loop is CATSRDTLRDQPQHF. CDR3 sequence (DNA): TGTGCCACCAGCAGAGATACCCTGCGTGATCAGCCCCAGCATTTT.